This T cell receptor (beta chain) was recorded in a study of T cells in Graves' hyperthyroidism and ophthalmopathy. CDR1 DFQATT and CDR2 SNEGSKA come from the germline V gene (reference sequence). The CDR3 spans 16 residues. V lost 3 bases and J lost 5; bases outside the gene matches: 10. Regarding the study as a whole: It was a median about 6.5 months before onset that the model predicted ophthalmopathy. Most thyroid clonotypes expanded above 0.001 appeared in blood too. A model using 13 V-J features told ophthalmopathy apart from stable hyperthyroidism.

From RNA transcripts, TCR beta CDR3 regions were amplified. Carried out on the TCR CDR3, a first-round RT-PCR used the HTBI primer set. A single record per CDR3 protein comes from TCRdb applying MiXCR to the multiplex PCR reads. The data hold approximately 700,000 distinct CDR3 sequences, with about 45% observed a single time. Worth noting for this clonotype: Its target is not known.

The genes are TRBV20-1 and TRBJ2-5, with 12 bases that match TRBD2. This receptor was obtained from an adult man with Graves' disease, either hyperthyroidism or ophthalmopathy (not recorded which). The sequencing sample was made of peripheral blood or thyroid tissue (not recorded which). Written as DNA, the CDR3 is TGCAGTGCTAGGTTACTAGCGGGAGGTGGCGGGGAGACCCAGTACTTC. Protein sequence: CSARLLAGGGGETQYF.